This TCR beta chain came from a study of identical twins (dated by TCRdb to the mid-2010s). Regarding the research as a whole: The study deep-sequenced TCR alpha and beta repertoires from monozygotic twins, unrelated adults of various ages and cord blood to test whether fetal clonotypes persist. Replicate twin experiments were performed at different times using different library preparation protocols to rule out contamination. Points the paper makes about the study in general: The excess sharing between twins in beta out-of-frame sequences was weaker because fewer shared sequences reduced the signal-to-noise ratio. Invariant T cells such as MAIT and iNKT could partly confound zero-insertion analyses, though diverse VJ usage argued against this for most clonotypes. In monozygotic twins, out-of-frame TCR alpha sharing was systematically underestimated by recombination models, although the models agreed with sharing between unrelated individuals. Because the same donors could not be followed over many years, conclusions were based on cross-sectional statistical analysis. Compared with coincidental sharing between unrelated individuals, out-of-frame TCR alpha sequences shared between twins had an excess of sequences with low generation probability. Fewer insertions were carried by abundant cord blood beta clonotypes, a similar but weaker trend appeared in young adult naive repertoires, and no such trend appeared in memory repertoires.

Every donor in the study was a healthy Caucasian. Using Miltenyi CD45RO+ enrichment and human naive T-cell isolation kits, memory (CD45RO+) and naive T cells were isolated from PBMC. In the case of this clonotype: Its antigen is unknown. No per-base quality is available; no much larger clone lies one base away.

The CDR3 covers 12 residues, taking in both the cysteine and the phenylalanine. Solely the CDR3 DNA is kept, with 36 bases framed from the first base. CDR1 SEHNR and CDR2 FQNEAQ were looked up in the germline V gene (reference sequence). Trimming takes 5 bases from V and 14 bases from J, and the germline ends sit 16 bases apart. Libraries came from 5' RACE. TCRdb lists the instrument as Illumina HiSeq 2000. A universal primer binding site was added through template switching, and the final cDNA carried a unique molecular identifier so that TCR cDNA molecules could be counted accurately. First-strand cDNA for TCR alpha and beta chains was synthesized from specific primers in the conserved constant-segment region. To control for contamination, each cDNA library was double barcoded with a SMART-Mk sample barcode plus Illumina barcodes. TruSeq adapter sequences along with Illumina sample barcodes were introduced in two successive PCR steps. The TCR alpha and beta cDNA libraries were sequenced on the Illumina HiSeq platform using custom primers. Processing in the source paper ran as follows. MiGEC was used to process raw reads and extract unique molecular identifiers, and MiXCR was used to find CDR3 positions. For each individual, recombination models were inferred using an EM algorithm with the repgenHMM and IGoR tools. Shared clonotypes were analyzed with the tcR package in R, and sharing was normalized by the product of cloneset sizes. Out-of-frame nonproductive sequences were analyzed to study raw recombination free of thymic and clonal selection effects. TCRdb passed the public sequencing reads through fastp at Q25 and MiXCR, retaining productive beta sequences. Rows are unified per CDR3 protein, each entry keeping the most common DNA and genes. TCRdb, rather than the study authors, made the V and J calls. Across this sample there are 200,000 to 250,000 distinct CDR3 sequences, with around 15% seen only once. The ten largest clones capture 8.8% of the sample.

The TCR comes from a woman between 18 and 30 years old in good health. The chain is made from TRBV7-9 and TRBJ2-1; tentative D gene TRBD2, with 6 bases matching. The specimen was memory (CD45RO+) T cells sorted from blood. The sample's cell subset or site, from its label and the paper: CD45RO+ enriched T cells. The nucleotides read TGTGCCAGCAGCCCGATTGGCGGGGCAAAGTTCTTC. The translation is CASSPIGGAKFF.